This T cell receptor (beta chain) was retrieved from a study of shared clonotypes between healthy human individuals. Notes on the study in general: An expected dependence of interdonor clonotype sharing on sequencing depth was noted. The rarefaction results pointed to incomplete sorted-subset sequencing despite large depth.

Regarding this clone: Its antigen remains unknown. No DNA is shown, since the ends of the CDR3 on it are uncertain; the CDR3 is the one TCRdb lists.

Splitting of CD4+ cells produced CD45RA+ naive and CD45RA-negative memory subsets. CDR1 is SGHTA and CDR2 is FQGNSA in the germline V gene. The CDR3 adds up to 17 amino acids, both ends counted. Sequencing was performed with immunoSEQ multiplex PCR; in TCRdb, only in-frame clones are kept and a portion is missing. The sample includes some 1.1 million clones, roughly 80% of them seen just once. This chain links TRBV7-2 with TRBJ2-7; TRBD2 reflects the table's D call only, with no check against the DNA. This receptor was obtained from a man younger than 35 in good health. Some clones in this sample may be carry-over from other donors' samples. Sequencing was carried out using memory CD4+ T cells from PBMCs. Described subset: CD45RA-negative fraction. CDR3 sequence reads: CASSLFLFVRESNEQYF.